These 32 T cell receptor beta chains were sequenced from one sample in a study of T cell responses to AZD1222 COVID-19 vaccine. Sequencing was performed with immunoSEQ multiplex PCR; in TCRdb, only in-frame clones are kept and a portion is missing. The sample has roughly 130,000 clones; 85% to 95% are singletons. Sequenced material: peripheral blood, taken on day 0 of AZD1222 vaccination. These receptors all stem from an adult in good health.

The chain is built from TRBV5-4 and TRBJ2-5; 9 bases are a match to TRBD1. V dropped 3 bases and J dropped 7; count of bases not matched to a gene: 10. The CDR3 loop spans 15 amino acids. Per germline, CDR1 SGHNT and CDR2 YYREEE (reference sequence). The CDR3 coding sequence is TGTGCCAGCAGCTCGGGACAGGGCGTCGTGGGGACCCAGTACTTC. As protein: CASSSGQGVVGTQYF.

This clone was seen only a few times. The V and J genes are TRBV7-2 and TRBJ1-2, with 8 bases that match TRBD1. Trimming removed 5 bases from V and 6 bases from J; junction bases left unmatched: 8. Germline V gives CDR1 SGHTA, CDR2 FQGNSA. This CDR3 has 14 residues. Written as DNA, the CDR3 is TGTGCCAGCAGCCCCTCGACAGGGGCCCATGGCTACACCTTC. It is translated as CASSPSTGAHGYTF.

The chain has TRBV11-3 and TRBJ1-1, with D hard to call. This CDR3 has 15 residues. Looked up from germline, CDR1 is SGHNT and CDR2 is YENEEA. V shed 1 base and J shed 2 bases, with 11 bases lying between them. This CDR3 is CASSLVGFVNTEAFF. The CDR3 nucleotides are TGTGCCAGCAGCTTAGTAGGCTTTGTAAACACTGAAGCTTTCTTT.

The rearrangement links TRBV5-1 to TRBJ1-1, with D tentatively TRBD1 (6 bases). Trimming stripped 4 bases from V and 7 bases from J, with 20 bases between. Germline V gene lookup returns CDR1 SGHRS and CDR2 YFSETQ. The length of the CDR3 is 15 residues. The CDR3 region has the DNA TGCGCCAGCAGCGCCGCCTCAGGGGTCCGCCTTGAAGCTTTCTTT. The encoded protein is CASSAASGVRLEAFF.

The CDR3 sequence is CASSRPGLPWGYTF. CDR3 in DNA: TGTGCCAGCAGCCGACCGGGCCTGCCTTGGGGCTACACCTTC. The V and J genes are TRBV14 and TRBJ1-2; D is undetermined. V was shortened by 4 bases and J by 8 bases, with 17 bases between the two germline ends. Germline-derived CDR1 and CDR2 are SGHDN and FVKESK. The CDR3 is made up of 14 amino acids.

The chain is built from TRBV5-1 and TRBJ2-5; 7 nucleotides agree with TRBD2. Germline assignment: CDR1 SGHRS and CDR2 YFSETQ. The CDR3 runs to 15 residues. Trimming removed 4 bases from V and 0 bases from J; junction bases left unmatched: 6. The CDR3, as DNA: TGCGCCAGCAGCATGGGGAGGGGCTACCAAGAGACCCAGTACTTC. Translating it yields CASSMGRGYQETQYF.

Written as DNA, the CDR3 is TGTGCCAGCACCACAGGGGCCCTGAACACTGAAGCTTTCTTT. It translates to CASTTGALNTEAFF. V is TRBV27 and J is TRBJ1-1, with 7 bases that match TRBD1. Germline V CDR1 and CDR2: MNHEY, SMNVEV (reference sequence). The CDR3 runs 14 residues. The trim removed 7 bases at V and 0 bases at J, leaving 5 bases unmatched.

A single count supports this clone. The J gene is TRBJ2-7, the V gene TRBV25-1, with 7 bases aligning to TRBD1. Per germline, CDR1 MGHDK and CDR2 SYGVNS. The V and J ends lost 3 bases and 0 bases, in that order; junction bases with no gene match: 2. This CDR3 is 14 amino acids long. CDR3 sequence (DNA): TGTGCCAGCAGTGACTGGGACAGCTCCTACGAGCAGTACTTC. Protein product: CASSDWDSSYEQYF.

This chain joins TRBV6-4 and TRBJ2-4, with TRBD2 matching 7 bases. Trimming removed 4 bases from V and 15 bases from J; junction bases left unmatched: 12. The V gene's germline CDR1 is MRHNA and CDR2 SNTAGT. CDR3 length: 13 residues. The CDR3 sequence: CASSATTTSPLYF. CDR3 nucleotide sequence: TGTGCCAGCAGTGCGACAACGACTAGCCCTTTGTACTTC.

This clone was found once. The V call is TRBV7-8, the J call TRBJ1-2; TRBD1 might be the D (5 bases). Germline V CDR1 and CDR2: SGHVS, FQNEAQ. This CDR3 has 15 amino acids. Trimming took off 4 bases at V and 8 bases at J, with 20 bases between the two ends. In DNA form, the CDR3 reads TGTGCCAGCAGCTCGTACCGGGACCGGGGTAGCGGCTACACCTTC. It translates to CASSSYRDRGSGYTF.

The J gene is TRBJ2-3, the V gene TRBV25-1, with D perhaps TRBD1 or TRBD2 (6 bases each). Germline V gene sequence: CDR1 MGHDK, CDR2 SYGVNS. V gave up 4 bases and J gave up 14 bases, with 13 bases separating them. The CDR3 sequence is 11 residues long. The CDR3 spells CASSGREGGYF. The CDR3 DNA reads as TGTGCCAGCAGTGGGAGGGAAGGGGGGTATTTT.

This clone was counted a single time. The CDR3 sequence is CASSTTGTSGTGELFF. In nucleotides, the CDR3 is TGTGCCAGCAGCACAACCGGGACTAGCGGAACCGGGGAGCTGTTTTTT. The chain recombines TRBV9 with TRBJ2-2; 11 bases are shared with TRBD2. The V gene end was trimmed by 4 bases and the J gene end by 5 bases; junction bases not matched to a gene: 7. Germline CDR1 reads SGDLS; CDR2 reads YYNGEE. This CDR3 spans 16 amino acids. The entire variable domain, with the rest obtained from reference TRBV9 and TRBJ2-2, is as follows: DSGVTQTPKHLITATGQRVTLRCSPRSGDLSVYWYQQSLDQGLQFLIQYYNGEERAKGNILERFSAQQFPDLHSELNLSSLELGDSALYFCASSTTGTSGTGELFFGEGSRLTVL.

The chain recombines TRBV3-1 (or the pseudogene TRBV3-2) with TRBJ1-5; D unresolved. Trimming cost V 0 bases and J 5 bases, with 11 bases left between them. CDR1 and CDR2 from the germline V gene are LGHDT and YNNKEL (reference sequence). The CDR3 runs 15 residues. The CDR3 nucleotides are TGTGCCAGCAGCCAAGATATTTCGGGGTATCAGCCCCAGCATTTT. Translation gives CASSQDISGYQPQHF.

The chain joins TRBV7-8 to TRBJ2-7; D gene uncertain. The V end lost 0 bases, the J end lost 2 bases, and 5 bases lay between the germline ends. Germline V lookup: CDR1 SGHVS, CDR2 FQNEAQ. The length of the CDR3 is 13 residues. The CDR3 sequence is CASSLAQTYEQYV. The CDR3 bases are TGTGCCAGCAGCTTAGCTCAGACCTACGAGCAGTACGTC.

The chain uses TRBV11-2 and TRBJ2-3, with 11 bases identical to TRBD2. CDR1 and CDR2 from the germline V gene are SGHAT and FQNNGV. The CDR3 contains 17 residues. V gave up 0 bases and J gave up 2 bases; unmatched junction bases: 4. CDR3 sequence: CASSLEASGGITDTQYF. For the CDR3, the DNA is TGTGCCAGCAGCTTAGAGGCTAGCGGGGGGATCACAGATACGCAGTATTTT.

This rearrangement joins TRBV18 to TRBJ2-7; D is perhaps TRBD1 (6 bases). The germline CDR1 and CDR2 sequences are KGHSH and LQKENI. The CDR3 spans 13 residues. With 2 bases removed from V and 3 bases from J, the gap between germline ends came to 8 bases. The CDR3 loop is CASSPDRNYEQYF. The CDR3 DNA reads as TGTGCCAGCTCACCAGACAGGAACTACGAGCAGTACTTC. The variable domain in full, completed from reference TRBV18 and TRBJ2-7, reads NAGVMQNPRHLVRRRGQEARLRCSPMKGHSHVYWYRQLPEEGLKFMVYLQKENIIDESGMPKERFSAEFPKEGPSILRIQQVVRGDSAAYFCASSPDRNYEQYFGPGTRLTVT.

V usage is TRBV6-1 and J usage is TRBJ1-2; 9 nucleotides agree with TRBD1. Germline CDR1 MNHNS, CDR2 SASEGT. The CDR3 loop spans 16 amino acids. The V gene end was trimmed by 3 bases and the J gene end by 0 bases; junction bases not matched to a gene: 5. This CDR3 is CASSDRTGETNYGYTF. CDR3 DNA sequence: TGTGCCAGCAGTGACCGGACAGGGGAGACTAACTATGGCTACACCTTC.

This chain joins TRBV4-3 and TRBJ1-2; 7 bases map to TRBD1. Per the germline V gene, CDR1 is LGHNA and CDR2 is YSLEER. V lost 4 bases and J lost 8; bases outside the gene matches: 13. This CDR3 has 15 residues. CDR3 coding DNA: TGCGCCAGCAGCCCCGGCAGACAGGGAGAATGGGGCTACACCTTC. Its protein product is CASSPGRQGEWGYTF.

The chain couples TRBV7-9 to TRBJ1-1; D uncertain. The CDR3 has 13 residues. Germline CDR1 is SEHNR and CDR2 is FQNEAQ (reference sequence). Trimming cost V 1 base and J 8 bases, with 11 bases left between them. As DNA, the CDR3 is TGTGCCAGCAGCTTAGAAGGGTGGAACGAAGCTTTCTTT. Residues: CASSLEGWNEAFF.

The chain combines TRBV7-2 with TRBJ2-1; 7 bases are shared with TRBD2. Germline V gives CDR1 SGHTA, CDR2 FQGNSA. The CDR3 sequence is 15 residues long. The junction had 8 bases not matched to a gene; V was cut back by 1 base and J by 8 bases. The CDR3 coding sequence is TGTGCCAGCAGCTTAGTTTCCGGACTAGAGCATGAGCAGTTCTTC. Its protein product is CASSLVSGLEHEQFF.

This chain connects TRBV5-1 to TRBJ2-5; D is perhaps TRBD2 (6 bases). Deletions cut 4 bases from V and 2 bases from J, with 12 bases between. Germline CDR1 and CDR2: SGHRS and YFSETQ. The CDR3 length is 14 residues. The CDR3, as DNA: TGCGCCAGCAGCCGCGGGACCAGTCAAGAGACCCAGTACTTC. Its protein product is CASSRGTSQETQYF.

This chain uses TRBV9 with TRBJ2-3; 12 nucleotides line up with TRBD2. The CDR3 is made up of 18 amino acids. Germline values: CDR1 SGDLS, CDR2 YYNGEE. The V segment lost 2 bases and the J segment 6 bases; nucleotides outside the gene matches: 13. CDR3 loop: CASSVGLAGGDWLDTQYF. The CDR3 DNA sequence: TGTGCCAGCAGCGTTGGGCTAGCGGGGGGGGACTGGCTGGATACGCAGTATTTT. The full variable domain, with the rest looked up from reference TRBV9 and TRBJ2-3, is DSGVTQTPKHLITATGQRVTLRCSPRSGDLSVYWYQQSLDQGLQFLIQYYNGEERAKGNILERFSAQQFPDLHSELNLSSLELGDSALYFCASSVGLAGGDWLDTQYFGPGTRLTVL.

The chain combines TRBV7-8 with TRBJ1-3; possible D gene TRBD1, 6 bases. Trimming stripped 7 bases from V and 0 bases from J, with 10 bases between. CDR1 and CDR2 from the germline V gene are SGHVS and FQNEAQ. The CDR3 runs to 14 residues. CDR3 coding DNA: TGTGCCAGCATCCTGGGGGCCTCTGGAAACACCATATATTTT. Translating gives CASILGASGNTIYF.

The chain is built from TRBV4-3 and TRBJ1-2; tentative D call: TRBD1 (5 bases). Trimming took off 1 base at V and 4 bases at J, with 7 bases between the two ends. The CDR3 is 13 amino acids. Germline assignment: CDR1 LGHNA and CDR2 YSLEER. CDR3 amino acids: CASSQVGTYGYTF. The CDR3 nucleotides read TGCGCCAGCAGCCAAGTGGGGACCTATGGCTACACCTTC.

The gene calls are TRBV3-1 (or the pseudogene TRBV3-2) and TRBJ1-3; 9 nucleotides line up with TRBD1. Germline lookup yields CDR1 LGHDT and CDR2 YNNKEL (reference sequence). The CDR3 is 15 residues long. V shed 3 bases, J shed 4 bases, and the junction held 4 bases outside the gene matches. Written as DNA, the CDR3 is TGTGCCAGCAGCCACACGACAGGGGGAGGAAACACCATATATTTT. This codes for CASSHTTGGGNTIYF.

The gene calls are TRBV9 and TRBJ1-1; D gene ambiguous. The CDR3 extends over 14 amino acids. CDR1 SGDLS and CDR2 YYNGEE come from the germline V gene. Trimming left V 3 bases short and J 2 bases short, with 11 bases between. DNA for the CDR3: TGTGCCAGCAGCGCCCGGGTTCTTAACACTGAAGCTTTCTTT. This codes for CASSARVLNTEAFF.

This chain joins TRBV6-5 and TRBJ1-1, with TRBD1 identical over 7 bases. The CDR3 length is 14 residues. Germline CDR1 and CDR2: MNHEY and SVGAGI. Germline trimming cut 2 bases from V and 3 bases from J; bases unmatched to any gene: 3. The CDR3 bases are TGTGCCAGCAGTTACGAGGGGGCTGACACTGAAGCTTTCTTT. Translating it yields CASSYEGADTEAFF.

V and J are TRBV5-1 and TRBJ2-1, with 12 bases matching TRBD2. CDR1 and CDR2 from the germline V gene are SGHRS and YFSETQ. Losses at the gene ends were 4 bases for V and 7 bases for J; bases not matched to a gene: 3. The CDR3 contains 14 residues. CDR3 sequence: CASSQGLAGNEQFF. The CDR3 DNA is TGCGCCAGCAGCCAAGGACTAGCGGGAAATGAGCAGTTCTTC.

The genes are TRBV7-9 and TRBJ1-2, with D uncertain. This CDR3 spans 15 amino acids. Trimming took 3 bases from V and 4 from J, leaving 15 bases between them. Germline CDR1 and CDR2: SEHNR and FQNEAQ (reference sequence). The CDR3 nucleotides read TGTGCCAGCAGCTTCGGTGTGGAGGGCAGCTATGGCTACACCTTC. The encoded protein is CASSFGVEGSYGYTF.

The chain recombines TRBV5-6 with TRBJ1-3; D unclear. The germline gives CDR1 SGHDT, CDR2 YYEEEE. Trimming cost V 2 bases and J 7 bases, with 7 bases left between them. The length of the CDR3 is 12 residues. Written as DNA, the CDR3 is TGTGCCAGCAGCTTACAGTCCAACACCATATATTTT. The encoded protein is CASSLQSNTIYF. Supplemented by reference TRBV5-6 and TRBJ1-3, the full variable domain reads DAGVTQSPTHLIKTRGQQVTLRCSPKSGHDTVSWYQQALGQGPQFIFQYYEEEERQRGNFPDRFSGHQFPNYSSELNVNALLLGDSALYLCASSLQSNTIYFGEGSWLTVV.

This chain joins TRBV18 and TRBJ1-6, with 7 bases identical to TRBD1. After removal of 6 bases from V and 7 bases from J, the junction contained 6 bases not matched to a gene. This CDR3 contains 14 residues. Looked up from germline, CDR1 is KGHSH and CDR2 is LQKENI. In DNA, the CDR3 is TGTGCCAGCTCGACCGGGACAGAAAATTCACCCCTCCACTTT. Protein: CASSTGTENSPLHF.

The rearrangement links TRBV2 to TRBJ1-4; weak D call: TRBD1 (6 bases). There are 14 residues in the CDR3. Trimming cost V 6 bases and J 5 bases, with 13 bases left between them. The germline V gene encodes CDR1 SNHLY and CDR2 FYNNEI. Written as DNA, the CDR3 is TGTGCCAGCAGGGCCAGGGGAGGGAATGAAAAACTGTTTTTT. Its protein is CASRARGGNEKLFF. The full variable domain, completed using reference TRBV2 and TRBJ1-4, is EPEVTQTPSHQVTQMGQEVILRCVPISNHLYFYWYRQILGQKVEFLVSFYNNEISEKSEIFDDQFSVERPDGSNFTLKIRSTKLEDSAMYFCASRARGGNEKLFFGSGTQLSVL.